The 11 T cell receptor beta chains presented below share a single source sample, sequenced in a study of cytomegalovirus exposure and HLA in healthy donors. It was with 60 Vbeta and 13 Jbeta primers that the PCR ran. The protocol was immunoSEQ multiplex PCR, while the TCRdb copy is restricted to in-frame clones and leaves out a portion. This sample carries 130,000 or so clones, roughly 75% of them seen once, and the ten largest clones take 4.5% to 5.5%. The sample comprised PBMCs. These TCRs come from a young man in good health and CMV-seronegative.

This clone was found a few times. V and J are TRBV7-9 and TRBJ2-7; 8 bases are shared with TRBD1. Trimming cost V 1 base and J 5 bases; bases outside gene matches: 4. The CDR3 covers 14 residues. Germline V gives CDR1 SEHNR, CDR2 FQNEAQ (reference sequence). In nucleotides, the CDR3 is TGTGCCAGCAGCTTAGAACAGGGGGGCAACGAGCAGTACTTC. It codes for CASSLEQGGNEQYF.

The chain couples TRBV5-6 to TRBJ1-6; D call uncertain. The CDR3 has 16 amino acids. Germline V gene sequence: CDR1 SGHDT, CDR2 YYEEEE. Deletions cut 4 bases from V and 7 bases from J, with 18 bases between. The CDR3 coding sequence is TGTGCCAGCAGCCTATACAGTCAGCAAATCAATTCACCCCTCCACTTT. Its translation: CASSLYSQQINSPLHF.

The chain has TRBV5-1 and TRBJ2-1; tentative D call: TRBD1 (6 bases). This CDR3 has 15 amino acids. CDR1 and CDR2 from the germline V gene are SGHRS and YFSETQ. V was trimmed by 0 bases and J by 7 bases, leaving 14 bases between them. The CDR3 reads CASSLAQGTFNEQFF. The CDR3 DNA sequence: TGCGCCAGCAGCTTGGCACAGGGTACGTTTAATGAGCAGTTCTTC. Together with reference TRBV5-1 and TRBJ2-1, the CDR3 gives the full variable domain: KAGVTQTPRYLIKTRGQQVTLSCSPISGHRSVSWYQQTPGQGLQFLFEYFSETQRNKGNFPGRFSGRQFSNSRSEMNVSTLELGDSALYLCASSLAQGTFNEQFFGPGTRLTVL.

J is TRBJ2-5 and V is TRBV28; 13 bases match TRBD2. This CDR3 comprises 17 residues. V was pared by 7 bases and J by 4 bases, with 12 bases of the junction left unmatched. Germline lookup yields CDR1 MDHEN and CDR2 SYDVKM. In DNA form, the CDR3 reads TGTGCCAGCAAGAGGATCGGACTAGCGGGAGATGGAGAGACCCAGTACTTC. It is translated as CASKRIGLAGDGETQYF.

The chain links TRBV18 to TRBJ1-6; TRBD1 might be the D (6 bases). Deletions cut 3 bases from V and 4 bases from J, with 7 bases between. This CDR3 has 14 amino acids. Germline-derived CDR1 and CDR2 are KGHSH and LQKENI. The CDR3 nucleotides are TGTGCCAGCTCACCGGACAGATATAATTCACCCCTCCACTTT. This encodes CASSPDRYNSPLHF.

The chain recombines TRBV6-6 with TRBJ2-7; 8 nucleotides agree with TRBD2. Germline CDR1 reads MNHNY; CDR2 reads SVGAGI (reference sequence). Unmatched junction bases numbered 6, after V lost 6 bases and J lost 2 bases. The CDR3 length is 14 residues. CDR3 in amino acids: CASRTSGPTYEQYF. In nucleotides, the CDR3 is TGTGCCAGCAGAACTAGCGGCCCAACCTACGAGCAGTACTTC.

The chain joins TRBV5-1 to TRBJ2-1; possibly TRBD2 for D (5 bases). V lost 4 bases, J lost 8 bases, and 13 bases lay in between. The CDR3 length is 13 residues. Germline values: CDR1 SGHRS, CDR2 YFSETQ. The CDR3 nucleotides are TGCGCCAGCAGCGGTCGGGAATGGGATGAGCAGTTCTTC. This encodes CASSGREWDEQFF.

V gene TRBV6-1 combines with J gene TRBJ1-5; 8 bases are shared with TRBD1. With 7 bases clipped from V and 6 bases from J, the junction kept 8 bases outside the gene matches. This CDR3 has 14 amino acids. Germline CDR1 is MNHNS and CDR2 is SASEGT. The CDR3 DNA reads TGTGCCAGCATGATATCAGGGGGCGGTCAGCCCCAGCATTTT. Translated, it gives CASMISGGGQPQHF.

This clone showed up just once. The V and J genes are TRBV5-4 and TRBJ2-1, with 8 bases that match TRBD2. The CDR3 is 14 amino acids. CDR1 is SGHNT, CDR2 YYREEE, per germline (reference sequence). V shed 2 bases and J 7 bases; nucleotides not matched to a gene: 5. CDR3 in DNA: TGTGCCAGCAGCTTCTCGCTAGCGGGTAATGAGCAGTTCTTC. Protein sequence: CASSFSLAGNEQFF.

The chain carries TRBV5-1 and TRBJ2-1; TRBD2 aligns across 9 bases. Per germline, CDR1 SGHRS and CDR2 YFSETQ. The CDR3 sequence is 16 residues long. The V and J ends lost 4 bases and 8 bases, in that order; junction bases with no gene match: 13. The DNA for the CDR3 is TGCGCCAGCAGCCTGCGAGGGGGCGGGAGGGGAGATGAGCAGTTCTTC. This translates into CASSLRGGGRGDEQFF.

The chain joins TRBV7-2 to TRBJ2-1; 8 bases fit TRBD2. V lost 4 bases to trimming and J lost 10 bases; unmatched junction nucleotides: 15. The germline gives CDR1 SGHTA, CDR2 FQGNSA. The CDR3 consists of 16 residues. The CDR3 nucleotides read TGTGCCAGCAGCTCACTGAGGCTAGCGGGTGAGGGGGAGCAGTTCTTC. Amino acid sequence: CASSSLRLAGEGEQFF.